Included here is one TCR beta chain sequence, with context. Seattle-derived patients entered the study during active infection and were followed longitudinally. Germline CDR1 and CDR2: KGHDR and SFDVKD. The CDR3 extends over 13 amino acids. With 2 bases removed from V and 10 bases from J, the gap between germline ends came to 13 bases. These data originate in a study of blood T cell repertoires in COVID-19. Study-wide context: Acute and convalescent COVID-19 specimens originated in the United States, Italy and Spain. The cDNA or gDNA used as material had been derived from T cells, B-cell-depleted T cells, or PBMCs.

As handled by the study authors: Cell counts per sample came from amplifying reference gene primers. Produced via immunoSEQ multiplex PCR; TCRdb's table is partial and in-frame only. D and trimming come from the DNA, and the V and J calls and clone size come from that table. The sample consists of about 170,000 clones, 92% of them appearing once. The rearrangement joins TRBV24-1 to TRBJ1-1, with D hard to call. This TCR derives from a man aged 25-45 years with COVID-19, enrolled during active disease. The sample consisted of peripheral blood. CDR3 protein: CATSDYGINGAFF. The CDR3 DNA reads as TGTGCCACCAGTGATTACGGGATCAATGGAGCTTTCTTT.